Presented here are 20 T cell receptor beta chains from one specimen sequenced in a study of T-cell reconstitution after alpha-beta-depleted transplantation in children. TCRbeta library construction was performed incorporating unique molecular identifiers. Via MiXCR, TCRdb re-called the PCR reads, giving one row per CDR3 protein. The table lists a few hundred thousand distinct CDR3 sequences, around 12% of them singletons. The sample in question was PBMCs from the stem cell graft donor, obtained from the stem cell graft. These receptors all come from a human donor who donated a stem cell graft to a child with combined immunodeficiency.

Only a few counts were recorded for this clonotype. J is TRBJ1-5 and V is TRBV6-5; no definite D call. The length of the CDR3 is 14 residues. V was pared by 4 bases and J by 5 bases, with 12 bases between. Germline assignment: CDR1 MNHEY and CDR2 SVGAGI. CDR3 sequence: CASSSRRVHQPQHF. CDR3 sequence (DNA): TGTGCCAGCAGTTCTCGGAGGGTCCATCAGCCCCAGCATTTT.

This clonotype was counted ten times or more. For the CDR3, the DNA is TGTGCCAGCAGTGAAACCAACTACGAGCAGTACTTC. It encodes CASSETNYEQYF. V gene TRBV6-1 combines with J gene TRBJ2-7, with D unclear. The CDR3 sequence is 12 residues long. Germline assignment: CDR1 MNHNS and CDR2 SASEGT. V was pared by 2 bases and J by 3 bases, with 5 bases between.

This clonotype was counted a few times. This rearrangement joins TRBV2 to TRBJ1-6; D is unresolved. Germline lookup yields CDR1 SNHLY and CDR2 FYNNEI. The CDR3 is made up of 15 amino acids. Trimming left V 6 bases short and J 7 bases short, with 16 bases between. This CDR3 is CASRSDGRPNSPLHF. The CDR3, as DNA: TGTGCCAGCAGGTCGGACGGCCGTCCCAATTCACCCCTCCACTTT.

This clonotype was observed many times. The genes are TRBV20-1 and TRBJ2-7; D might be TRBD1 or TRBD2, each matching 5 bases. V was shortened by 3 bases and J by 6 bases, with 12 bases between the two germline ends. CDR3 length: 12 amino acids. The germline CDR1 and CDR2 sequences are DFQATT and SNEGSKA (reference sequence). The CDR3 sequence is CSARSTTGEQYF. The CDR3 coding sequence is TGCAGTGCTAGGTCGACTACAGGCGAGCAGTACTTC.

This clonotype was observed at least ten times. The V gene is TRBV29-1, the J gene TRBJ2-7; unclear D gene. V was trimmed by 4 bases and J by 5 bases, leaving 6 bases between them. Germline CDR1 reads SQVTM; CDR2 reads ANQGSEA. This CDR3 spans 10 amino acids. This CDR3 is CSVGVNEQYF. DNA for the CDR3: TGCAGCGTTGGAGTCAACGAGCAGTACTTC.

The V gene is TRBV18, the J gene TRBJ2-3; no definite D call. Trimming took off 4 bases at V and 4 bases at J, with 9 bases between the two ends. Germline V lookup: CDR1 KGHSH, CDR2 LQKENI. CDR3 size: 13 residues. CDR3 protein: CASSQGVSDTQYF. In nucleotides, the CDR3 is TGTGCCAGCTCACAAGGTGTATCAGATACGCAGTATTTT.

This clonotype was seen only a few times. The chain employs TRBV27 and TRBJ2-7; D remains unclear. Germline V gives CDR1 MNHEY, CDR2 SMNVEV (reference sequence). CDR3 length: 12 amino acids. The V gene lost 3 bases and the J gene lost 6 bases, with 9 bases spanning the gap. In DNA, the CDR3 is TGTGCCAGCAGTTTGAGTCGAGGCGAGCAGTACTTC. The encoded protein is CASSLSRGEQYF.

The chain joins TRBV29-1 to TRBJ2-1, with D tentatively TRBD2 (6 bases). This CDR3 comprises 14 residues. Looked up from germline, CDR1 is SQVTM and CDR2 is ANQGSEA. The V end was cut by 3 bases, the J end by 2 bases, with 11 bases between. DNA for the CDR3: TGCAGCGTTGATCTAGCGACTACCTACAATGAGCAGTTCTTC. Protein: CSVDLATTYNEQFF.

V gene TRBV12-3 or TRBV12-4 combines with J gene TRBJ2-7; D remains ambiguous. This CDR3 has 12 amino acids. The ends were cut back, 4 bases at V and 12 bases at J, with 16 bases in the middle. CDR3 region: CASSSAPGLPYF. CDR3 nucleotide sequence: TGTGCCAGCAGTTCCGCCCCGGGTTTGCCGTACTTC.

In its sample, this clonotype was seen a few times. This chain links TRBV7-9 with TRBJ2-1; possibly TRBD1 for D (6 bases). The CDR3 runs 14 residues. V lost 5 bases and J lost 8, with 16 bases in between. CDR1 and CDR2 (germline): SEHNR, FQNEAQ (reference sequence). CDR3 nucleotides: TGTGCCAGCAGCCGAGGGGACAACCCCTATGAGCAGTTCTTC. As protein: CASSRGDNPYEQFF.

This chain's CDR3 is CASRWTGRAYGYTF. The CDR3 nucleotides read TGTGCCAGCAGATGGACAGGTCGAGCCTATGGCTACACCTTC. V and J are TRBV2 and TRBJ1-2, with 7 bases aligning to TRBD1. Germline CDR1 reads SNHLY; CDR2 reads FYNNEI. The CDR3 has 14 amino acids. The V and J ends lost 6 bases and 4 bases, in that order; junction bases with no gene match: 8.

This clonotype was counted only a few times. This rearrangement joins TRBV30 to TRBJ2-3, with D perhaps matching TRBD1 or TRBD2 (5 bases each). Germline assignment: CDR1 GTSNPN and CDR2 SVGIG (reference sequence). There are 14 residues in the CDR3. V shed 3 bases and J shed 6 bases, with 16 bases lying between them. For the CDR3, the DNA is TGTGCCTGGAGAACCGGGACCTTAACTGATACGCAGTATTTT. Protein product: CAWRTGTLTDTQYF. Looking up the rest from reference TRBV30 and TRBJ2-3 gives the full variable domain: SQTIHQWPATLVQPVGSPLSLECTVEGTSNPNLYWYRQAAGRGLQLLFYSVGIGQISSEVPQNLSASRPQDRQFILSSKKLLLSDSGFYLCAWRTGTLTDTQYFGPGTRLTVL.

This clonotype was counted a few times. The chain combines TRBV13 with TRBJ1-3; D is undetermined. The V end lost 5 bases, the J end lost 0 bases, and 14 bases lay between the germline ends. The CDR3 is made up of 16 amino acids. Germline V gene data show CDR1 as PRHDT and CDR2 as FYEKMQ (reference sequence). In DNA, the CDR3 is TGTGCCAGCAGCGTCTTAGGACGGTACTCTGGAAACACCATATATTTT. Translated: CASSVLGRYSGNTIYF.

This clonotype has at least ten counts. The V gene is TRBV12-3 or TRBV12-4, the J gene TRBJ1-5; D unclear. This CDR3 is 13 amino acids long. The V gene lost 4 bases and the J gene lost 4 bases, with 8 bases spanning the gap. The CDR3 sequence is CASSSPGNQPQHF. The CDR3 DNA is TGTGCCAGCAGTTCCCCGGGGAATCAGCCCCAGCATTTT.

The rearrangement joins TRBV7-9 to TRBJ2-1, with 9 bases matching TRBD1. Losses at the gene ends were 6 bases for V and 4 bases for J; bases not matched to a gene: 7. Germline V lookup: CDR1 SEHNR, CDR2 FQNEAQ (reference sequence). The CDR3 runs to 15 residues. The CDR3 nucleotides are TGTGCCAGCAGAGGCCGGGACAGGGTATACAATGAGCAGTTCTTC. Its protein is CASRGRDRVYNEQFF.

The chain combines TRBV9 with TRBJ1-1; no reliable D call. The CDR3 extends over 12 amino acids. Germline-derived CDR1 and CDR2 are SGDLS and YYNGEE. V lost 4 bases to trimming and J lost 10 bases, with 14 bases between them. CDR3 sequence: CASSSDTGGAFF. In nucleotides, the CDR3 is TGTGCCAGCAGCTCTGACACGGGAGGAGCTTTCTTT.

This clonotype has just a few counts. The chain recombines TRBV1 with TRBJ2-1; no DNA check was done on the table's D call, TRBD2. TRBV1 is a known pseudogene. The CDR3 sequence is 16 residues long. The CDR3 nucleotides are TGCGGTAGGACTAGCGGGACCCCCCCAGTGGGTGATGAGCAGTTCTTC. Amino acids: CGRTSGTPPVGDEQFF.

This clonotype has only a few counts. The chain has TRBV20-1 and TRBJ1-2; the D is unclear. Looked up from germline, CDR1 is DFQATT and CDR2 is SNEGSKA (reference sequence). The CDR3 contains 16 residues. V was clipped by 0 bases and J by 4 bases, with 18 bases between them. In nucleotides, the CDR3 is TGCAGTGCTAGAGATTTAGGTAGCCTATCCTTCTATGGCTACACCTTC. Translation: CSARDLGSLSFYGYTF.

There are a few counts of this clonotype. CDR3 loop: CASSLTTDTAQYF. The DNA of the CDR3 is TGTGCCAGCAGTTTAACGACGGATACAGCGCAGTATTTT. The rearrangement joins TRBV12-3 or TRBV12-4 to TRBJ2-3; no firm D call. This CDR3 region has 13 residues. Trimming removed 2 bases from V and 10 bases from J, with 13 bases in between.

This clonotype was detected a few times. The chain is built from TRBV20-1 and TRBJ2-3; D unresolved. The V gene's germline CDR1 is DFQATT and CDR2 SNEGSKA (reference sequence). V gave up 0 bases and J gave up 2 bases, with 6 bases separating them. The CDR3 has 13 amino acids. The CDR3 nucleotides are TGCAGTGCTAGAGATCCTAACACAGATACGCAGTATTTT. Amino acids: CSARDPNTDTQYF.